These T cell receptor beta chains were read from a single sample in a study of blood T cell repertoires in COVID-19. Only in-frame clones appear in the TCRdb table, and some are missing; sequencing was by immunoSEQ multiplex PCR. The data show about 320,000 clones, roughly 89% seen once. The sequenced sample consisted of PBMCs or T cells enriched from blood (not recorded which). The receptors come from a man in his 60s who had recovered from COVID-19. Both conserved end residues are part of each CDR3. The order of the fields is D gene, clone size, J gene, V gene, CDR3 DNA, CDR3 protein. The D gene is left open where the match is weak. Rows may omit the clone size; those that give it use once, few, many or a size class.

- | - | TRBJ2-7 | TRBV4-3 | TGCGCCAGCAGCCAAGCACAGGGCTCCTACGAGCAGTACTTC | CASSQAQGSYEQYF
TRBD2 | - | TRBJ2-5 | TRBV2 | TGTGCCGTGGGTGGGCGGGAGAATTGGGAGACCCAGTACTTC | CAVGGRENWETQYF
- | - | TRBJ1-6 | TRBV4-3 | TGCGCCAGCAGCCAAGCTCGGTATAATTCACCCCTCCACTTT | CASSQARYNSPLHF
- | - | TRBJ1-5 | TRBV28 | TGTGCCAGCATGGGGTCCCCGGGCGAGGGTAGCAATCAGCCCCAGCATTTT | CASMGSPGEGSNQPQHF
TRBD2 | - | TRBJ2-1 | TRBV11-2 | TGTGCCAGCAGCCCAAGGCCGGGGACTAGCGTTTCCTACAATGAGCAGTTCTTC | CASSPRPGTSVSYNEQFF
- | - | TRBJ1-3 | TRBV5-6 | TGTGCCAGCAGGTCAATCGGGGTATCCGGAAACACCATATATTTT | CASRSIGVSGNTIYF
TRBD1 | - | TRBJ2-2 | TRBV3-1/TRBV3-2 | TGTGCCAGCAGCCAAGGTGGACAGGGATCAAACACCGGGGAGCTGTTTTTT | CASSQGGQGSNTGELFF
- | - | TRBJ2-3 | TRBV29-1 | TGCAGCGTTGTTCGAGGTTTTAGCACAGATACGCAGTATTTT | CSVVRGFSTDTQYF
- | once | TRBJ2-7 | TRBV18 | TGTGCCAGCTCACCAGGGGGAGGTTATAACTACGAGCAGTACTTC | CASSPGGGYNYEQYF
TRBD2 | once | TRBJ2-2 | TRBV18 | TGTGCCAGCTCATTTGGGACTAGCCAGAACACCGGGGAGCTGTTTTTT | CASSFGTSQNTGELFF
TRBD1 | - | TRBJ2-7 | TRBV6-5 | TGTGCCAGCAGAGCAGCGACAGGGTCCTACTACGAGCAGTACTTC | CASRAATGSYYEQYF
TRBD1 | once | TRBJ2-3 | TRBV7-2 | TGTGCCAGCAGTCGGGACAGAAACACAGATACGCAGTATTTT | CASSRDRNTDTQYF
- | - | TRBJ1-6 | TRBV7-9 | TGTGCCAGCAGCTTAGGGGCGGGGAATTCACCCCTCCACTTT | CASSLGAGNSPLHF
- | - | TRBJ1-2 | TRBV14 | TGTGCCAGCAGCCTACCGGGAGGGGATGGCTACACCTTC | CASSLPGGDGYTF
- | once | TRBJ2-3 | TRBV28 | TGTGCCAGCAGTTTTGGCCTTACAGGACGCACAGATACGCAGTATTTT | CASSFGLTGRTDTQYF
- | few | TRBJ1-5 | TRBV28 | TGTGCCAGCAGTTTACGCAGGGGCGGTCTCCAGCCCCAGCATTTT | CASSLRRGGLQPQHF
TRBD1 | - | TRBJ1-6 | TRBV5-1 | TGCGCCAGCAACGATCCAGGGGGCAATTCACCCCTCCACTTT | CASNDPGGNSPLHF